This is a list of T cell receptor beta chains from one sample in a study of blood T cells in healthy people across ages. MiXCR was run by TCRdb on the 5' RACE reads, yielding one entry per CDR3 protein. The sample yields about 930,000 distinct CDR3 sequences, approximately 32% seen once. The sample also formed part of further work on T cells of mothers and their children.

The sample taken for sequencing was blood. Every receptor here comes from a woman between 35 and 50 years old in good health. Each CDR3 is given with its conserved first and last residue. The D gene is left open where the match is weak.

J: TRBJ2-1; D: NA; length: 13; V: TRBV14; CDR3: CASSQRSGLVQFF
J: TRBJ2-3; D: NA; length: 14; V: TRBV5-1; CDR3: CASSITRPTDTQYF
J: TRBJ2-7; D: NA; length: 13; V: TRBV7-8; CDR3: CASSWDTLYEHYF
J: TRBJ2-3; D: NA; length: 11; V: TRBV12-3/TRBV12-4; CDR3: CASSFTDTQYF
J: TRBJ2-7; D: TRBD1; length: 14; V: TRBV30; CDR3: CAWSAGTGIDEQYF
J: TRBJ1-1; D: TRBD1; length: 16; V: TRBV18; CDR3: CASSPRRTGGSGEAFF
J: TRBJ1-4; D: NA; length: 16; V: TRBV4-1; CDR3: CASSQDRGLSNEKLFF
J: TRBJ1-6; D: NA; length: 16; V: TRBV4-1; CDR3: CASSLTLGAYNSPLHF
J: TRBJ2-2; D: TRBD2; length: 15; V: TRBV29-1; CDR3: CSVEGTSGVGGELFF
J: TRBJ2-5; D: TRBD2; length: 16; V: TRBV28; CDR3: CASSLWALADQETQYF
J: TRBJ1-2; D: TRBD1; length: 16; V: TRBV7-2; CDR3: CASSLERGLSNYGYTF
J: TRBJ2-1; D: TRBD2; length: 16; V: TRBV4-3; CDR3: CASSQDPSGGAREQFF
J: TRBJ2-7; D: NA; length: 15; V: TRBV7-2; CDR3: CASSLDGWSSYEQYF
J: TRBJ1-5; D: NA; length: 17; V: TRBV4-1; CDR3: CASSWRGDGTGNQPQHF
J: TRBJ2-7; D: TRBD2; length: 17; V: TRBV7-9; CDR3: CASRHGEASGSTYEQYF
J: TRBJ2-3; D: TRBD2; length: 15; V: TRBV29-1; CDR3: CSVGVREGGTDTQYF
J: TRBJ2-1; D: TRBD2; length: 15; V: TRBV4-1; CDR3: CASSQAGLDYNEQFF
J: TRBJ2-1; D: NA; length: 13; V: TRBV7-2; CDR3: CASSFEASGEQFF
J: TRBJ2-7; D: TRBD1; length: 12; V: TRBV20-1; CDR3: CSAGDSSYEQYF
J: TRBJ2-1; D: NA; length: 14; V: TRBV7-2; CDR3: CASSLGFPGNEQFF
J: TRBJ2-1; D: TRBD2; length: 15; V: TRBV12-3/TRBV12-4; CDR3: CASSPRGAGVNEQFF
J: TRBJ1-1; D: NA; length: 15; V: TRBV6-5; CDR3: CASSEGDVLNTEAFF
J: TRBJ2-5; D: NA; length: 14; V: TRBV7-7; CDR3: CASSPSGKGETQYF
J: TRBJ1-2; D: NA; length: 12; V: TRBV4-1; CDR3: CASSLEGGDYTF
J: TRBJ2-1; D: NA; length: 18; V: TRBV7-8; CDR3: CASSLVQSFGGTYNEQFF
J: TRBJ1-2; D: NA; length: 14; V: TRBV7-2; CDR3: CASSLATAWNGYTF
J: TRBJ2-3; D: NA; length: 16; V: TRBV6-2/TRBV6-3; CDR3: CASSYSPGRPTDTQYF
J: TRBJ2-5; D: TRBD1; length: 14; V: TRBV5-1; CDR3: CASSPGQGGEAQYF
J: TRBJ2-7; D: NA; length: 12; V: TRBV7-9; CDR3: CASSSYFDEQYF
J: TRBJ2-7; D: NA; length: 14; V: TRBV4-1; CDR3: CASGQENSFYEQYF
J: TRBJ1-2; D: NA; length: 14; V: TRBV11-2; CDR3: CASSLETDNYGYTF
J: TRBJ1-1; D: NA; length: 11; V: TRBV29-1; CDR3: CSVRGDTEAFF
J: TRBJ2-7; D: NA; length: 14; V: TRBV28; CDR3: CASLGPGSSYEQYF
J: TRBJ1-1; D: NA; length: 15; V: TRBV11-2; CDR3: CASSLGAGGPTEAFF
J: TRBJ1-2; D: TRBD1; length: 13; V: TRBV7-2; CDR3: CASSSGQGLGYTF
J: TRBJ2-3; D: NA; length: 15; V: TRBV11-3; CDR3: CASSLGVPGQDTQYF
J: TRBJ1-2; D: NA; length: 16; V: TRBV18; CDR3: CASSPSPGPTGRGYTF
J: TRBJ2-1; D: TRBD1; length: 15; V: TRBV5-1; CDR3: CASSLRTGGLNEQFF
J: TRBJ2-5; D: TRBD1; length: 15; V: TRBV6-5; CDR3: CASRKDRASAETQYF
J: TRBJ2-3; D: NA; length: 13; V: TRBV6-4; CDR3: CASCETVTDTQYF
J: TRBJ2-3; D: NA; length: 13; V: TRBV24-1; CDR3: CATSQQGPDTQYF
J: NA; D: TRBD1; length: 16; V: TRBV11-2; CDR3: CAGSTTRRDRAYEQYF
J: TRBJ2-3; D: NA; length: 16; V: TRBV9; CDR3: CASSVASGPSTDTQYF
J: TRBJ1-2; D: NA; length: 12; V: TRBV29-1; CDR3: CSVLQALYGCTF
J: TRBJ2-2; D: NA; length: 15; V: TRBV5-1; CDR3: CASTGRLRTTGELFF
J: TRBJ2-2; D: NA; length: 16; V: TRBV5-1; CDR3: CASSLDLATNTGELFF
J: TRBJ2-3; D: TRBD2; length: 16; V: TRBV9; CDR3: CASSGLAGVDTDTQYF
J: TRBJ1-4; D: TRBD1; length: 13; V: TRBV10-3; CDR3: CAISGQGNEKLFF
J: TRBJ2-1; D: NA; length: 15; V: TRBV5-1; CDR3: CASSMGLLGGDEQFF
J: TRBJ2-7; D: TRBD1; length: 15; V: TRBV7-9; CDR3: CASSYRQGSPPEQYF
J: TRBJ2-3; D: TRBD1; length: 15; V: TRBV7-3; CDR3: CASSPGGAGTDTQYF
J: TRBJ2-5; D: TRBD2; length: 15; V: TRBV28; CDR3: CASSITSGGGETQYF
J: TRBJ1-1; D: TRBD1; length: 15; V: TRBV18; CDR3: CASSRQGAVNTEAFF